Listed below are T cell receptor beta chains from one sample, sequenced in a study of cytomegalovirus exposure and HLA in healthy donors. TCRdb's copy holds only in-frame clones and misses some; the assay was immunoSEQ multiplex PCR. The profile shows about 180,000 clones, around 84% of them singletons. The sample was PBMCs. Every receptor here comes from a girl aged 2-15 years in good health and CMV-seropositive. Both conserved end residues are part of each CDR3. The order of the fields is CDR3 length, V gene, J gene, CDR3 protein.

10	TRBV30	TRBJ1-1	CAWGTWEPFF
11	TRBV11-3	TRBJ2-7	CASSSFYEQYF
13	TRBV5-6	TRBJ1-1	CASSLRGNTEAFF
15	TRBV12-5	TRBJ2-1	CASAQTGLHGNEQFF
14	TRBV2	TRBJ1-2	CASRPGQGIGGYTF
14	TRBV30	TRBJ2-7	CAWSGRRVAPEQYF
14	TRBV30	TRBJ2-7	CAQRRRGSSYEQYF
13	TRBV6-1	TRBJ2-1	CASRESSYNEQFF
13	TRBV11-2	TRBJ1-1	CASSLGSGTEAFF
15	TRBV5-6	TRBJ2-3	CASSQMTQGADTQYF
17	TRBV4-2	TRBJ2-5	CASSQGRIGTSEETQYF
11	TRBV20-1	TRBJ2-4	CSPWGGNIQYF
16	TRBV7-2	TRBJ1-2	CASSSPRGAEIYGYTF
15	TRBV19	TRBJ2-1	CASRGQGGLTNEQFF
15	TRBV1	TRBJ2-5	CTSSHQREEWEAQYF
15	TRBV29-1	TRBJ2-7	CSVEDTGQSGYEQYF
15	TRBV6-1	TRBJ1-5	CASSAQQGVIQPQHF
19	TRBV4-2	TRBJ1-5	CASSQVEARDRGPNQPQHF
15	TRBV5-1	TRBJ2-5	CASAPMGGSPETQYF
14	TRBV21-1	TRBJ2-7	CASSNANRNYEQYF
17	TRBV11-1	TRBJ2-1	CASSPEGAGGAGREQFF
14	TRBV9	NA	CASSEQGANYEQYF
15	TRBV7-6	TRBJ2-7	CASSLATGGTYEQYF
14	TRBV30	TRBJ2-2	CAWSPGQHTGELFF
14	TRBV5-1	TRBJ2-3	CASSLAQGRDTQYF
17	TRBV28	TRBJ1-2	CASSLPPGTGTHYGYTF
12	TRBV29-1	TRBJ1-2	CSVGAGIHGYTF